Presented here are 14 T cell receptor beta chains from one specimen sequenced in a study of cytomegalovirus exposure and HLA in healthy donors. The PCR employed 60 Vbeta primers together with 13 Jbeta primers. Clones were sequenced by immunoSEQ multiplex PCR, and TCRdb holds only the in-frame ones, with some missing. The table lists around 140,000 clones, 70% to 85% of them singletons. The sample comprised PBMCs. The receptors originated from a male donor in good health and CMV-seronegative.

The rearrangement joins TRBV28 to TRBJ2-6; no clear D. This CDR3 contains 13 residues. The germline CDR1 and CDR2 sequences are MDHEN and SYDVKM. The chain's CDR3 is CVSGSSGANVLTF. Here the CDR3 DNA reads TGTGTTTCGGGTTCCTCTGGGGCCAACGTCCTGACTTTC. Together with reference TRBV28 and TRBJ2-6, the CDR3 gives the full variable domain: DVKVTQSSRYLVKRTGEKVFLECVQDMDHENMFWYRQDPGLGLRLIYFSYDVKMKEKGDIPEGYSVSREKKERFSLILESASTNQTSMYLCVSGSSGANVLTFGAGSRLTVL.

This chain links TRBV5-1 with TRBJ1-1, with D hard to call. Germline V lookup: CDR1 SGHRS, CDR2 YFSETQ. Between the trimmed V and J ends, which lost 4 bases and 6 bases, there was a span of 13 bases. The CDR3 totals 13 residues. The CDR3 is CASSVDNWAEAFF. CDR3 sequence (DNA): TGCGCCAGCAGCGTAGACAACTGGGCTGAAGCTTTCTTT.

This clone was seen only once. This chain joins TRBV4-1 and TRBJ2-1; unclear D gene. This CDR3 contains 12 residues. V shed 4 bases and J shed 14 bases, with 15 bases lying between them. Germline CDR1 is MGHRA and CDR2 is YSYEKL. The CDR3 is CASSPGGVLEFF. In DNA form, the CDR3 reads TGCGCCAGCAGCCCCGGCGGAGTACTTGAGTTCTTC.

The chain has TRBV7-9 and TRBJ2-3, with D maybe TRBD1 (7 bases). Per germline, CDR1 SEHNR and CDR2 FQNEAQ (reference sequence). CDR3 length: 17 amino acids. With 2 bases removed from V and 0 bases from J, the gap between germline ends came to 15 bases. CDR3 amino acids: CASSLYRGGASTDTQYF. In nucleotides, the CDR3 is TGTGCCAGCAGCTTATACAGGGGCGGGGCTAGCACAGATACGCAGTATTTT. Looking up the rest from reference TRBV7-9 and TRBJ2-3 gives the full variable domain: DTGVSQNPRHKITKRGQNVTFRCDPISEHNRLYWYRQTLGQGPEFLTYFQNEAQLEKSRLLSDRFSAERPKGSFSTLEIQRTEQGDSAMYLCASSLYRGGASTDTQYFGPGTRLTVL.

V is TRBV2 and J is TRBJ1-4, with D tentatively TRBD1 (5 bases). CDR3 length: 14 residues. The germline V gene has CDR1 SNHLY and CDR2 FYNNEI. The ends were cut back, 4 bases at V and 4 bases at J, with 10 bases in the middle. CDR3 DNA sequence: TGTGCCAGCAGTGTCTCCGGGGGTAATGAAAAACTGTTTTTT. This translates into CASSVSGGNEKLFF.

This clone was observed a few times. V usage is TRBV10-3 and J usage is TRBJ2-7; 9 bases map to TRBD1. The CDR3 consists of 15 residues. V lost 5 bases to trimming and J lost 5 bases; unmatched junction nucleotides: 10. Germline-derived CDR1 and CDR2 are ENHRY and SYGVKD. The CDR3 region is CAISQGGQGTHEQYF. The CDR3 coding sequence is TGTGCCATCAGTCAGGGGGGACAGGGAACCCACGAGCAGTACTTC.

In its sample, this clone is medium-sized. The DNA is omitted, as the CDR3 cannot be located on it reliably, and the CDR3 follows TCRdb's listing. The J gene is TRBJ2-7, the V gene TRBV21-1; the table names TRBD1, a call not compared with the DNA. TRBV21-1 constitutes a pseudogene. Ends included, the CDR3 has 16 residues. The CDR3 is CASSKLVGQGIGEQYF.

The chain is built from TRBV13 and TRBJ1-2; weak D call: TRBD1 (5 bases). The CDR3 totals 12 residues. With 8 bases removed from V and 7 bases from J, the gap between germline ends came to 14 bases. Germline assignment: CDR1 PRHDT and CDR2 FYEKMQ (reference sequence). DNA of the CDR3: TGTGCCAGCCGTGAAGGCGGGGGTGGCTACACCTTC. Protein: CASREGGGGYTF.

This chain joins TRBV30 and TRBJ2-7; D is undetermined. The CDR3 extends over 13 amino acids. V dropped 4 bases and J dropped 0 bases, with 10 bases sitting between them. Germline V lookup: CDR1 GTSNPN, CDR2 SVGIG (reference sequence). CDR3 bases: TGTGCCTGGACGGTTCAAAGCTCCTACGAGCAGTACTTC. This sequence encodes CAWTVQSSYEQYF.

This chain connects TRBV6-5 to TRBJ2-1; no clear D gene. CDR3 length equals 15 residues. V gave up 2 bases and J gave up 0 bases, with 8 bases separating them. Germline V CDR1 and CDR2: MNHEY, SVGAGI. In DNA form, the CDR3 reads TGTGCCAGCAGTTACGAGTCGTCCTCCTACAATGAGCAGTTCTTC. This encodes CASSYESSSYNEQFF.

This rearrangement joins TRBV5-1 to TRBJ2-7; 10 positions match TRBD2. V lost 1 base and J lost 7; bases outside the gene matches: 8. Germline V gene data show CDR1 as SGHRS and CDR2 as YFSETQ. This CDR3 has 15 residues. CDR3 protein: CASSLYSSGSGEQYF. The CDR3 DNA is TGCGCCAGCAGCTTGTACTCTAGCGGGAGTGGTGAGCAGTACTTC. The entire variable domain, with the rest obtained from reference TRBV5-1 and TRBJ2-7, is as follows: KAGVTQTPRYLIKTRGQQVTLSCSPISGHRSVSWYQQTPGQGLQFLFEYFSETQRNKGNFPGRFSGRQFSNSRSEMNVSTLELGDSALYLCASSLYSSGSGEQYFGPGTRLTVT.

Comments on this clone: This sample also contains other DNA sequences that code for the same CDR3. The CDR3 region has the DNA TGTGCCAGTAGGCCGATTGCGGGAGCCCCCGGGGATGATGAGCAGTTCTTC. Its protein product is CASRPIAGAPGDDEQFF. The V and J genes are TRBV19 and TRBJ2-1; 7 nucleotides align to TRBD2. V trimming: 6 bases; J trimming: 8 bases; junction bases outside the gene matches: 19. The CDR3 is made up of 17 amino acids. In germline, CDR1 is LNHDA, CDR2 SQIVND (reference sequence).

This sequence joins TRBV27 and TRBJ2-5, with 13 bases that match TRBD2. The V gene's germline CDR1 is MNHEY and CDR2 SMNVEV (reference sequence). Trimming at V came to 8 bases and at J to 11 bases, leaving 11 bases not matched to a gene. This CDR3 is 14 amino acids long. The CDR3 protein is CASGSTSGRIEQYF. The CDR3, as DNA: TGTGCCAGCGGGTCGACTAGCGGGAGGATTGAGCAGTACTTC.

The J gene is TRBJ2-7, the V gene TRBV27, with a possible D match to TRBD2 (5 bases). Per the germline V gene, CDR1 is MNHEY and CDR2 is SMNVEV (reference sequence). V lost 6 bases to trimming and J lost 0 bases, with 12 bases between them. The CDR3 spans 14 residues. In DNA form, the CDR3 reads TGTGCCAGCAGCTCAACGGGATCCTCCTACGAGCAGTACTTC. Amino acid sequence: CASSSTGSSYEQYF.